Each of the 18 T cell receptor beta chains below was sequenced from the same sample in a study of beta chain features in type 1 diabetes. Since all of the isolated RNA was reverse transcribed, expressed TCRB transcripts were what got sequenced. The data were produced by immunoSEQ multiplex PCR, yet TCRdb's version contains in-frame clones alone and is incomplete. The sample holds about 230,000 clones, about 10% seen once. The source material was naive CD4+ T cells from blood. The receptors here all came from a woman aged 18-29 years in good health.

This clone was counted only a few times. The chain uses TRBV7-9 and TRBJ1-1, with D unresolved. Germline V gives CDR1 SEHNR, CDR2 FQNEAQ (reference sequence). Trimming stripped 4 bases from V and 4 bases from J, with 10 bases between. The length of the CDR3 is 13 residues. The CDR3 here is CASSYLAGTEAFF. The CDR3 coding sequence is TGTGCCAGCAGCTACCTAGCAGGCACTGAAGCTTTCTTT.

This clone was seen only a few times. The rearrangement links TRBV9 to TRBJ2-3; 9 bases line up with TRBD2. V was pared by 0 bases and J by 1 base, with 3 bases of the junction left unmatched. CDR3 length: 16 residues. CDR1 and CDR2 from the germline V gene are SGDLS and YYNGEE. CDR3 sequence (DNA): TGTGCCAGCAGCGTAGGGGAGCGGGGGGGCACAGATACGCAGTATTTT. Protein sequence: CASSVGERGGTDTQYF.

The chain carries TRBV2 and TRBJ1-5; perhaps TRBD1 as D (6 bases). V was cut by 6 bases and J by 6 bases, with 9 bases left in between. CDR3 length equals 12 residues. Germline V lookup: CDR1 SNHLY, CDR2 FYNNEI. The CDR3 nucleotides are TGTGCCAGCAGGTTGGGGGCTCAGCCCCAGCATTTT. Protein product: CASRLGAQPQHF.

The rearrangement uses TRBV7-9 and TRBJ2-5, with no clear D. CDR1 is SEHNR, CDR2 FQNEAQ, per germline (reference sequence). There are 13 residues in the CDR3. The germline V and J ends were trimmed by 5 bases and 5 bases, with 12 bases remaining between them. The DNA for the CDR3 is TGTGCCAGCAGCGGTGAAGCACTGGAGACCCAGTACTTC. Its translation: CASSGEALETQYF.

This clone was counted at least ten times. This chain uses TRBV5-1 with TRBJ2-1, with 7 bases identical to TRBD1. The germline V gene has CDR1 SGHRS and CDR2 YFSETQ. The CDR3 has 12 amino acids. With 4 bases clipped from V and 13 bases from J, the junction kept 8 bases outside the gene matches. The CDR3 DNA reads as TGCGCCAGCAGCGCCCGGACAGGCGTCCAGTTCTTC. Translation: CASSARTGVQFF.

The chain recombines TRBV30 with TRBJ1-4; TRBD1 matches 8 bases. Trimming removed 3 bases from V and 8 bases from J; junction bases left unmatched: 17. CDR3 length equals 17 residues. Germline lookup yields CDR1 GTSNPN and CDR2 SVGIG (reference sequence). In DNA, the CDR3 is TGTGCCTGGAGAAGGGGCAGGGGGCGCGGGCTTAAAGAAAAACTGTTTTTT. Its translation is CAWRRGRGRGLKEKLFF.

V gene TRBV25-1 combines with J gene TRBJ1-1; D is uncertain. The V gene lost 3 bases and the J gene lost 3 bases, with 14 bases spanning the gap. The CDR3 covers 15 residues. CDR1 is MGHDK and CDR2 is SYGVNS in the germline V gene. CDR3 nucleotides: TGTGCCAGCAGTGAGGGGAGGCAAGGTGACACTGAAGCTTTCTTT. Translated, it gives CASSEGRQGDTEAFF.

The rearrangement joins TRBV9 to TRBJ2-1, with unresolved D. Germline CDR1 and CDR2: SGDLS and YYNGEE. This CDR3 has 14 amino acids. V was trimmed by 4 bases and J by 6 bases, leaving 14 bases between them. CDR3 in amino acids: CASSPMTPSNEQFF. CDR3 coding DNA: TGTGCCAGCAGCCCAATGACTCCCTCCAATGAGCAGTTCTTC.

This chain connects TRBV4-1 to TRBJ1-2, with D perhaps TRBD1 (6 bases). The CDR3 covers 15 residues. V lost 0 bases and J lost 4, with 12 bases in between. CDR1 is MGHRA and CDR2 is YSYEKL in the germline V gene. This chain's CDR3 is CASSQEVGGAYGYTF. CDR3 DNA sequence: TGCGCCAGCAGCCAAGAAGTCGGGGGGGCCTATGGCTACACCTTC.

The genes are TRBV7-2 and TRBJ1-1; TRBD1 aligns across 8 bases. Germline V gene lookup returns CDR1 SGHTA and CDR2 FQGNSA. Germline trimming cut 1 base from V and 3 bases from J; bases unmatched to any gene: 4. The CDR3 covers 15 residues. The CDR3 is CASSLVGQGHTEAFF. The CDR3 DNA is TGTGCCAGCAGCTTAGTAGGACAGGGCCACACTGAAGCTTTCTTT.

This clone showed up just a few times. The DNA for the CDR3 is TGTGCCAGCAGCTCCGGCGGCCCCTACGAGCAGTACTTC. Amino acids: CASSSGGPYEQYF. This chain joins TRBV5-6 and TRBJ2-7; D uncertain. The germline V gene has CDR1 SGHDT and CDR2 YYEEEE. The CDR3 has 13 residues. V lost 3 bases and J 2 bases, leaving 9 bases between the germline ends.

V is TRBV5-1 and J is TRBJ2-7; TRBD1 agrees at 10 bases. The germline CDR1 and CDR2 sequences are SGHRS and YFSETQ. The V gene end was trimmed by 2 bases and the J gene end by 3 bases; junction bases not matched to a gene: 11. The CDR3 spans 17 residues. The CDR3 region is CASSLYPSRDRGYEQYF. In nucleotides, the CDR3 is TGCGCCAGCAGCTTATATCCGTCCCGGGACAGGGGCTACGAGCAGTACTTC.

The chain combines TRBV19 with TRBJ2-5; D may be TRBD2 (6 bases). The CDR3 has 15 residues. V gave up 2 bases and J gave up 5 bases, with 15 bases separating them. In germline, CDR1 is LNHDA, CDR2 SQIVND (reference sequence). The CDR3 region is CASSITSPGTETQYF. The CDR3 region has the DNA TGTGCCAGTAGTATAACTAGCCCTGGCACTGAGACCCAGTACTTC.

The chain is built from TRBV5-6 and TRBJ1-1, with D tentatively TRBD1 (6 bases). This CDR3 is built from 15 residues. The germline V gene encodes CDR1 SGHDT and CDR2 YYEEEE. Trimming took 0 bases from V and 2 from J, leaving 11 bases between them. In nucleotides, the CDR3 is TGTGCCAGCAGCTTGGGCGGACAGAGTAACACTGAAGCTTTCTTT. Amino acids: CASSLGGQSNTEAFF.

This clone was recorded a few times. V and J are TRBV29-1 and TRBJ2-2; 16 positions match TRBD2. The CDR3 extends over 14 amino acids. Trimming removed 6 bases from V and 6 bases from J; junction bases left unmatched: 1. Per the germline V gene, CDR1 is SQVTM and CDR2 is ANQGSEA. Here the CDR3 reads CSVGLAGGAGELFF. As DNA, the CDR3 is TGCAGCGTGGGACTAGCGGGAGGGGCCGGGGAGCTGTTTTTT.

The V call is TRBV9, the J call TRBJ2-1, with 8 bases aligning to TRBD2. The CDR3 sequence is 13 residues long. The V and J ends lost 8 bases and 5 bases, in that order; junction bases with no gene match: 6. Germline V gives CDR1 SGDLS, CDR2 YYNGEE. The CDR3 loop is CASQFGGDNEQFF. CDR3 coding DNA: TGTGCCAGTCAATTCGGGGGGGACAATGAGCAGTTCTTC.

This clone was seen only a few times. This chain links TRBV5-4 with TRBJ2-1, with D possibly being TRBD1 (8 bases). Germline V gives CDR1 SGHNT, CDR2 YYREEE (reference sequence). V was clipped by 1 base and J by 12 bases, with 20 bases between them. The CDR3 has 15 residues. The CDR3 sequence is CASSLWRASGQGQFF. The CDR3 nucleotides are TGTGCCAGCAGCTTGTGGAGGGCTAGCGGACAGGGGCAGTTCTTC.

The gene calls are TRBV5-4 and TRBJ1-1; 9 nucleotides match TRBD1. Germline values: CDR1 SGHNT, CDR2 YYREEE (reference sequence). V lost 4 bases and J lost 5; bases outside the gene matches: 6. The CDR3 consists of 14 residues. CDR3 region: CASSATGGRTEAFF. Written as DNA, the CDR3 is TGTGCCAGCAGCGCCACAGGGGGCAGGACTGAAGCTTTCTTT.